This T cell receptor beta chain was captured by sequencing in a study of cytomegalovirus exposure and HLA in healthy donors. The overall study: The 90 to 150 validation repertoires and the roughly 670 first-cohort repertoires shared a platform, a later analysis reported.

The V gene lost 0 bases and the J gene lost 3 bases, with 12 bases spanning the gap. The CDR3 consists of 16 residues. Germline values: CDR1 MGHRA, CDR2 YSYEKL. The assay was immunoSEQ multiplex PCR, and TCRdb's table has in-frame clones only and misses some. The repertoire holds fewer than 250,000 clones, with around 78% as singletons. Sequencing input: PBMCs. The sequence was collected from a woman under 30 in good health and CMV-seronegative. V is TRBV4-1 and J is TRBJ2-1; D is perhaps TRBD2 (7 bases). The CDR3 spells CASSQDWGGVYNEQFF. The CDR3 region has the DNA TGCGCCAGCAGCCAAGATTGGGGGGGCGTCTACAATGAGCAGTTCTTC.